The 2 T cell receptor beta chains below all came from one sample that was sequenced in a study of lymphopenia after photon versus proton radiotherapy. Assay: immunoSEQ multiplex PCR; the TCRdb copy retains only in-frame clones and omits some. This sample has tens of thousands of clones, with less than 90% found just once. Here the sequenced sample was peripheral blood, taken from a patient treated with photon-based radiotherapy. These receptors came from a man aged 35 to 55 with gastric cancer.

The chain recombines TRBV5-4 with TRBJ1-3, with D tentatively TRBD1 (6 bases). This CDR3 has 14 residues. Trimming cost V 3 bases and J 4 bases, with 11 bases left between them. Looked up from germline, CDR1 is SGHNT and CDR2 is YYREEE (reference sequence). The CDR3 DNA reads TGTGCCAGCAGCTCCCGGGACACAGGAAACACCATATATTTT. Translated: CASSSRDTGNTIYF.

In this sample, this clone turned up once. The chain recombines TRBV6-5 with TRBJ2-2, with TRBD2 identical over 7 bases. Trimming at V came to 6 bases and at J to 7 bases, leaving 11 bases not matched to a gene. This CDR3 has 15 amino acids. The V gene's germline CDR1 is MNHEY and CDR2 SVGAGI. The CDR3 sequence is CASRGSGGGHGELFF. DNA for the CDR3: TGTGCCAGCAGGGGATCGGGGGGAGGGCACGGGGAGCTGTTTTTT.